A selection of T cell receptor beta chains follows, all from one sample in a study of T-cell memory formation after mild COVID-19. Using its own MiXCR run on the 5' RACE reads, TCRdb lists one record per CDR3 protein. Found here are 250,000 to 300,000 distinct CDR3 sequences, around 15% of them singletons; the top ten hold approximately 25%. Sequenced: PBMCs or a T cell subset sorted from them (not recorded which). The receptors were sampled from a man aged 18 to 30 who had mild COVID-19 (a few samples of this study predate the infection). Cell type and time point are not known. The CDR3 runs from the conserved cysteine through the conserved F or W. A D gene is named only where the DNA matches it firmly. Not every row has a clone size; where given, it reads once, few, many or a size class.

>16|TRBV6-5|TRBJ1-1|NA|NA
TGTGCCAGCAGTTACTCGAAGTTTGGCCAAAACACTGAAGCTTTCTTT
CASSYSKFGQNTEAFF
>15|TRBV10-3|TRBJ2-2|few|TRBD1
TGTGCCATCAGGCGGTGGCAGGGGGACGCCGGGGAGCTGTTTTTT
CAIRRWQGDAGELFF
>13|TRBV12-3/TRBV12-4|TRBJ1-5|NA|NA
TGTGCCAGCAGTTTGAGGGACAATCAGCCCCAGCATTTT
CASSLRDNQPQHF
>13|TRBV7-9|TRBJ1-6|few|NA
TGTGCCAGCAGCTCGAGCGGAAATTCACCCCTCCACTTT
CASSSSGNSPLHF
>16|TRBV20-1|TRBJ2-1|few|TRBD2
TGCAGTGCTCCCCTCCGGACTAGCGGGGGGGGAGGAGAGCAGTTCTTC
CSAPLRTSGGGGEQFF
>16|TRBV3-1|TRBJ2-7|NA|TRBD1
TGTGCCAGCAGCCTAGGCCGGGACAGGAAAGCCTACGAGCAGTACTTC
CASSLGRDRKAYEQYF
>15|TRBV7-9|TRBJ1-2|few|TRBD1
TGTGCCAGCAGCTTAACGACAGGGGAAACCTATGGCTACACCTTC
CASSLTTGETYGYTF
>14|TRBV4-3|TRBJ1-1|few|NA
TGCGCCAGCAGCCAAGAGGAATTGGTGGGAGAAGCTTTCTTT
CASSQEELVGEAFF
>14|TRBV11-3|TRBJ2-2|few|NA
TGTGCCAGCAGCTTAGATCCTATCGACGGGGAGCTGTTTTTT
CASSLDPIDGELFF
>12|TRBV2|TRBJ2-7|few|NA
TGTGCCAGCAGTAGGGAAGTCGACGAGCAGTACTTC
CASSREVDEQYF
>15|TRBV12-3/TRBV12-4|TRBJ2-6|many|NA
TGTGCCAGCTCCCCTGCGGGGTCTGGGGCCAACGTCCTGACTTTC
CASSPAGSGANVLTF
>13|TRBV7-9|TRBJ2-7|many|NA
TGTGCCAGCAGCTCCCAAGGGGGGGTCGAGCAGTACTTC
CASSSQGGVEQYF
>14|TRBV7-2|TRBJ1-2|NA|TRBD1
TGTGCCACCACTAAGGACAGGACGAACTATGGCTACACCTTC
CATTKDRTNYGYTF
>14|TRBV20-1|TRBJ1-4|few|NA
TGCAGTGCTAGGGTGGGGTTCCCATATGAAAAACTGTTTTTT
CSARVGFPYEKLFF
>14|TRBV4-3|TRBJ2-2|NA|TRBD2
TGCGCCAGCAGCCAGACCGGGGGGACCGGGGAGCTGTTTTTT
CASSQTGGTGELFF
>18|TRBV4-3|TRBJ2-7|many|TRBD2
TGCGCCAGCAGCCACCAACTCGGGACTGCGGGGGAGCCCTACGAGCAGTACTTC
CASSHQLGTAGEPYEQYF
>15|TRBV5-3|TRBJ2-7|NA|TRBD2
TGTGCCAGAAGCTTGGCATCGGCGGGGGCCTACGAGCAGTACTTC
CARSLASAGAYEQYF
>15|TRBV5-1|TRBJ1-1|NA|NA
TGCGCCAGCAGTTTCGCAGGGGCGGCGAACACTGAAGCTTTCTTT
CASSFAGAANTEAFF
>14|TRBV6-5|TRBJ1-2|NA|TRBD1
TGTGCCAGCAGTCCCGGGACAGGGCCCTATGGCTACACCTTC
CASSPGTGPYGYTF
>14|TRBV6-1|TRBJ2-7|few|TRBD1
TGTGCCAGCAATCACCGGGACAGGGAGTACGAGCAGTACTTC
CASNHRDREYEQYF
>13|TRBV20-1|TRBJ2-7|NA|NA
TGCAGTGCTACGAGCCCGGGGGGCAGCGAGCAGTACTTC
CSATSPGGSEQYF
>17|TRBV25-1|TRBJ1-2|NA|NA
TGTGCCAGCAGTGGAAAGAGCCTGGGACCAGGGGACTATGGCTACACCTTC
CASSGKSLGPGDYGYTF
>17|TRBV7-9|TRBJ1-1|NA|TRBD1
TGTGCCAGCAGCCTATTGGACGGGACAGGGAGGAACACTGAAGCTTTCTTT
CASSLLDGTGRNTEAFF
>16|TRBV20-1|TRBJ1-6|few|TRBD1
TGCAGTGCTAGCCGGGACAGGGGAAAAATGCGGTCACCCCTCCACTTT
CSASRDRGKMRSPLHF
>11|TRBV20-1|TRBJ1-2|few|NA
TGCAGTTTAGCGCCAAACTATGGCTACACCTTC
CSLAPNYGYTF
>17|TRBV5-1|TRBJ1-1|many|NA
TGCGCCAGCAGCTTGGGGGGTCCCGGGGGCATGAACACTGAAGCTTTCTTT
CASSLGGPGGMNTEAFF
>16|TRBV4-3|TRBJ1-6|NA|TRBD1
TGCGCCAGCAGCCAACGGGCAGGGGGCTATAATTCACCCCTCCACTTT
CASSQRAGGYNSPLHF
>13|TRBV30|TRBJ1-5|few|TRBD1
TGTGCCGGGGACAGGGGTAGTAATCAGCCCCAGCATTTT
CAGDRGSNQPQHF
>14|TRBV5-4|TRBJ1-1|NA|NA
TGTGCCAGCACCCAGAGGGGAGGGAACACTGAAGCTTTCTTT
CASTQRGGNTEAFF
>13|TRBV4-3|TRBJ2-3|NA|NA
TGCGCCAGCAGCCAAGGGAGGACAGATACGCAGTATTTT
CASSQGRTDTQYF
>13|TRBV20-1|TRBJ2-1|few|NA
TGCAGTGCTAGAGATTGGTTAATCAATGAGCAGTTCTTC
CSARDWLINEQFF
>15|TRBV5-1|TRBJ2-1|few|NA
TGCGCCAGCAGCTTGCCGGTGGGGGGGCACAATGAGCAGTTCTTC
CASSLPVGGHNEQFF
>19|TRBV7-8|TRBJ2-3|NA|TRBD2
TGTGCCAGCAGCACATCTAGCGGGGGGGTAGAAAGAACCCCAGATACGCAGTATTTT
CASSTSSGGVERTPDTQYF
>14|TRBV2|TRBJ2-1|many|NA
TGTGCCAGCATTTCCGTAGACCTTGACAATGAGCAGTTCTTC
CASISVDLDNEQFF
>14|TRBV11-2|TRBJ1-2|NA|TRBD1
TGTGCCAGCAGCCCGGAGGGACAGGGTCATGGCTACACCTTC
CASSPEGQGHGYTF
>15|TRBV7-2|TRBJ2-7|NA|NA
TGTGCCAACAGCTTAGGGGGTCCAGATTCCTACGAGCAGTACTTC
CANSLGGPDSYEQYF
>15|TRBV15|TRBJ1-5|NA|NA
TGTGCCACCAGCAGAGATGGGGAAAGCAATCAGCCCCAGCATTTT
CATSRDGESNQPQHF
>13|TRBV7-2|TRBJ2-2|NA|NA
TGTGCCAGCAGCTTACAGGGTATCGGGGAGCTGTTTTTT
CASSLQGIGELFF
>17|TRBV19|TRBJ2-4|few|NA
TGTGCCAGTAGTATCGGGCTATTCGCCCTAGCCAAAAACATTCAGTACTTC
CASSIGLFALAKNIQYF
>15|TRBV20-1|TRBJ1-5|NA|TRBD1
TGCAGTGCGAGAAGACAGGGTGTGGGCAATCAGCCCCAGCATTTT
CSARRQGVGNQPQHF
>11|TRBV29-1|TRBJ2-1|NA|NA
TGCTCCGGGGGAGATTACAATGAGCAGTTCTTC
CSGGDYNEQFF
>16|TRBV5-5|TRBJ2-2|many|NA
TGTGCCAGCAGCTTGGGCCCGGCAGCGAACACCGGGGAGCTGTTTTTT
CASSLGPAANTGELFF
>14|TRBV6-6|TRBJ1-5|NA|TRBD1
TGTGCCAGCAATGACAGGGAGCGGAACCAGCCCCAGCATTTT
CASNDRERNQPQHF
>14|TRBV29-1|TRBJ2-2|NA|NA
TGCAGCGTTCTTACGGGGTTAAACACCGGGGAGCTGTTTTTT
CSVLTGLNTGELFF
>15|TRBV7-2|TRBJ1-5|few|TRBD1
TGTGCCAGCAGCCCGGGGGTGACAGGGACTCAGCCCCAGCATTTT
CASSPGVTGTQPQHF
>16|TRBV7-6|TRBJ2-1|NA|TRBD2
TGTGCCAGCAGGCCTCGGGGCGGGGGCTCCTACAATGAGCAGTTCTTC
CASRPRGGGSYNEQFF
>13|TRBV11-3|TRBJ2-1|many|TRBD2
TGTGCCAGCAGCGTCAGCGGGAACAATGAGCAGTTCTTC
CASSVSGNNEQFF
>14|TRBV3-1|TRBJ1-1|once|TRBD1
TGTGCCAGCAGCCAAGCTCCACAGGGGAGGGAAGCTTTCTTT
CASSQAPQGREAFF
>16|TRBV9|TRBJ2-3|many|TRBD1
TGTGCCAGCAGCGTCTCGGACAGGGCCACCACAGATACGCAGTATTTT
CASSVSDRATTDTQYF
>13|TRBV5-1|TRBJ2-2|few|TRBD1
TGCGCCAGTGGACAGGGGGCCACCGGGGAGCTGTTTTTT
CASGQGATGELFF
>15|TRBV7-8|TRBJ2-3|many|NA
TGTGCCAGCAGCCCCGTCTGGGCCGGCACAGATACGCAGTATTTT
CASSPVWAGTDTQYF
>16|TRBV15|TRBJ2-1|NA|TRBD1
TGTGCCACCAGCAGAGGCCCGACAGGGGGAATGAATGAGCAGTTCTTC
CATSRGPTGGMNEQFF
>17|TRBV7-8|TRBJ2-2|NA|NA
TGTGCCAGCAGCACACCAGGGGCGGGAACCCCAACCGGGGAGCTGTTTTTT
CASSTPGAGTPTGELFF
>14|TRBV12-3/TRBV12-4|TRBJ1-1|many|NA
TGTGCCAGCAGTTTTTACCGTGGGACCACTGAAGCTTTCTTT
CASSFYRGTTEAFF
>14|TRBV12-3/TRBV12-4|TRBJ2-7|few|NA
TGTGCCAGCAGCATCCGGGACACCCACTACGAGCAGTACTTC
CASSIRDTHYEQYF
>17|TRBV24-1|TRBJ1-5|few|TRBD1
TGTGCCACCGTTACCCCGACAGGGGAATATAGCAATCAGCCCCAGCATTTT
CATVTPTGEYSNQPQHF
>14|TRBV29-1|TRBJ1-3|many|NA
TGCAGCGTTGCAGACCCAGGGCAAGGAAACACCATATATTTT
CSVADPGQGNTIYF